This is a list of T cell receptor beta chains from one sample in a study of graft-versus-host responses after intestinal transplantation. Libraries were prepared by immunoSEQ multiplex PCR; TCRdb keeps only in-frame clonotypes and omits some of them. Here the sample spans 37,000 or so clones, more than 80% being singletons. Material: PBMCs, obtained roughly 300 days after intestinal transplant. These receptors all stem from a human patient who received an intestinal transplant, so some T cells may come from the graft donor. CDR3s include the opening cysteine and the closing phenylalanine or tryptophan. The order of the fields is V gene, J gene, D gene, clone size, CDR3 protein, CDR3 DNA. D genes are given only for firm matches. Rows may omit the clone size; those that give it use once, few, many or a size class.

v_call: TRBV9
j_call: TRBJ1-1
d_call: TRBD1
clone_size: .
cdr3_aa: CASSLTGTGGSEAFF
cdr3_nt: TGTGCCAGCAGCTTAACCGGGACAGGGGGGTCTGAAGCTTTCTTT

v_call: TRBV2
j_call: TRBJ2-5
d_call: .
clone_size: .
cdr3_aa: CASRGVPGLMYQETQYF
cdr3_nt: TGTGCCAGCAGGGGAGTTCCGGGACTTATGTACCAAGAGACCCAGTACTTC

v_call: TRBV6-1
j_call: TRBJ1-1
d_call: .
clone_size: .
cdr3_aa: CASSLPGRVNTEAFF
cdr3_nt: TGTGCCAGCAGTCTTCCGGGACGGGTGAACACTGAAGCTTTCTTT

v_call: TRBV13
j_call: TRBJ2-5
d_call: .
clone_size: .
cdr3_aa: CASSIRGEEETQYF
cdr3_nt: TGTGCCAGCAGCATCAGGGGGGAGGAAGAGACCCAGTACTTC

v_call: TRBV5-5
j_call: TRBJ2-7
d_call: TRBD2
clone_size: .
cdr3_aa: CASSWSGLAGAGEQYF
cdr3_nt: TGTGCCAGCAGCTGGTCGGGACTAGCGGGGGCTGGGGAGCAGTACTTC

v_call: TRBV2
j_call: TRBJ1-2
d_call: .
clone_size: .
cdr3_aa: CASNQGISYGYTF
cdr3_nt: TGTGCCAGCAATCAGGGAATTAGCTATGGCTACACCTTC

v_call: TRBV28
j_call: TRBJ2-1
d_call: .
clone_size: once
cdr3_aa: CASSPLGTSSYNEQFF
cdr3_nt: TGTGCCAGCAGTCCCCTGGGGACGAGCTCCTACAATGAGCAGTTCTTC

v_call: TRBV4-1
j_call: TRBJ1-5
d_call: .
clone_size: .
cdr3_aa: CASSQDWGENQPQHF
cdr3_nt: TGCGCCAGCAGCCAAGACTGGGGGGAGAATCAGCCCCAGCATTTT

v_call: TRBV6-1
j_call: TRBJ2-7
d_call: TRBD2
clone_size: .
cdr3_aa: CASSEPRRLAGPYEQYF
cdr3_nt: TGTGCCAGCAGTGAGCCCCGCCGACTAGCGGGGCCTTACGAGCAGTACTTC

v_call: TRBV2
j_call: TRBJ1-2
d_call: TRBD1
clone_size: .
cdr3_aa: CASTGDRGLGSPNGYTF
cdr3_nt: TGTGCCAGCACCGGGGACAGGGGATTGGGGAGCCCTAATGGCTACACCTTC

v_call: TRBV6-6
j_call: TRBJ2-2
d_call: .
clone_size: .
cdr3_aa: CASSYRVGTGELFF
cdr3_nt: TGTGCCAGCAGTTACAGGGTGGGCACCGGGGAGCTGTTTTTT

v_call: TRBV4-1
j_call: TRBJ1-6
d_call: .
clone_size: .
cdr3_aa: CASSQGDSSYNSPLHF
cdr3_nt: TGCGCCAGCAGCCAAGGAGACAGCTCCTATAATTCACCCCTCCACTTT

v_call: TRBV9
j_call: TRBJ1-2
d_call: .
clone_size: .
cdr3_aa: CASSQGLYGYTF
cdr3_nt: TGTGCCAGCAGCCAAGGCCTCTATGGCTACACCTTC

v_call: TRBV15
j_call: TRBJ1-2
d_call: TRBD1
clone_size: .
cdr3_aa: CATSRAKGAYGYTF
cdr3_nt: TGTGCCACCAGCAGGGCTAAGGGGGCCTATGGCTACACCTTC

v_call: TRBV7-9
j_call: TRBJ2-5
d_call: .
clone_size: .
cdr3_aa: CASSFREPQETQYF
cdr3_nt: TGTGCCAGCAGCTTCAGGGAACCACAAGAGACCCAGTACTTC

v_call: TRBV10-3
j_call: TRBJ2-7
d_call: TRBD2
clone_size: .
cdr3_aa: CALASGSSYEQYF
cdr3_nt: TGTGCCCTGGCTAGCGGGAGTTCCTACGAGCAGTACTTC

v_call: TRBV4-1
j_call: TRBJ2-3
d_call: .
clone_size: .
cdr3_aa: CASSQDHYTQYF
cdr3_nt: TGCGCCAGCAGCCAAGACCATTATACGCAGTATTTT

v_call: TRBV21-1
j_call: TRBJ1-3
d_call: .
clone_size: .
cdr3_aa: CASSTQKLGSAGQGAPSSGNTIYF
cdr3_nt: TGTGCCAGCAGCACACAAAAACTAGGGAGCGCGGGACAGGGAGCCCCAAGCTCTGGAAACACCATATATTTT

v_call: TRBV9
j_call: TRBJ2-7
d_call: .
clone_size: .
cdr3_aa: CASSVKRGNIGSYEQYF
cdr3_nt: TGTGCCAGCAGCGTCAAGAGGGGGAATATTGGATCCTACGAGCAGTACTTC

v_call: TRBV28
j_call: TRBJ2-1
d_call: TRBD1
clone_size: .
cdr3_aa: CASSDRDTVGCQFF
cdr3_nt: TGTGCCAGCAGCGACAGGGATACTGTTGGTTGTCAGTTCTTC

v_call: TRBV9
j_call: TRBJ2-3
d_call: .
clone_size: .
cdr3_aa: CASSVVALTDTQYF
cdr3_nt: TGTGCCAGCAGCGTAGTAGCGTTGACAGATACGCAGTATTTT

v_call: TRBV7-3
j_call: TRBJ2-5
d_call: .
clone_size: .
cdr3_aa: CASSARGRETQYF
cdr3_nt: TGTGCCAGCAGCGCCCGTGGGAGAGAGACCCAGTACTTC

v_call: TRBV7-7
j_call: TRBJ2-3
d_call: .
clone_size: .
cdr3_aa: CASSPRRGDTQYF
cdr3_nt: TGTGCCAGCAGCCCACGTCGGGGAGATACGCAGTATTTT

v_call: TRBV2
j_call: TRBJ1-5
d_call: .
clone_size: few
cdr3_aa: CASSLQGGIQPQHF
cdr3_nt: TGTGCCAGCAGCCTACAGGGAGGTATACAGCCCCAGCATTTT

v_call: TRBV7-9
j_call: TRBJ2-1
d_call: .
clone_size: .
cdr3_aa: CASSLGPGVFF
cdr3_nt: TGTGCCAGCAGCTTAGGTCCAGGGGTGTTCTTC

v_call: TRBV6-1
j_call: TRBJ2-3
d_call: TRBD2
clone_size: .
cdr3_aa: CASMLGTSGWNTQYF
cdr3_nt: TGTGCCAGCATGCTTGGGACTAGCGGGTGGAATACGCAGTATTTT

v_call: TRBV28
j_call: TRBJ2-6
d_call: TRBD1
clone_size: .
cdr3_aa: CASSPTGSGANVLTF
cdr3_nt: TGTGCCAGCAGTCCGACAGGGAGTGGGGCCAACGTCCTGACTTTC

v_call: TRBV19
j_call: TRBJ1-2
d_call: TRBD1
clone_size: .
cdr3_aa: CASTFTGGDYGYTF
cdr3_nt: TGTGCCAGTACCTTTACAGGGGGAGACTATGGCTACACCTTC

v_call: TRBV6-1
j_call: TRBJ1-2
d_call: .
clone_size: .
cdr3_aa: CASSENGNYGYTF
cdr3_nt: TGTGCCAGCAGTGAAAACGGCAACTATGGCTACACCTTC

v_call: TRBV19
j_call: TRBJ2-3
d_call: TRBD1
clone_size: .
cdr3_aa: CASTQGVTDTQYF
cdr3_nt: TGTGCCAGTACCCAGGGGGTCACAGATACGCAGTATTTT

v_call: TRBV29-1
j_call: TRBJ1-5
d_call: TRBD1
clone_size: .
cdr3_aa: CSVLSGTDSNQPQHF
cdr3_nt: TGCAGCGTTTTATCCGGGACAGATAGCAATCAGCCCCAGCATTTT

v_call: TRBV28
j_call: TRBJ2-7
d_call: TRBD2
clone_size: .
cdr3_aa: CARTSGRPTTTYEQYF
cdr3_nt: TGTGCCAGGACTAGCGGGAGGCCTACAACCACCTACGAGCAGTACTTC

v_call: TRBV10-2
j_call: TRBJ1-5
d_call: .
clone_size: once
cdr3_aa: CASSERTTHSNQPQHF
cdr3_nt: TGCGCCAGCAGTGAGAGAACAACTCATAGCAATCAGCCCCAGCATTTT

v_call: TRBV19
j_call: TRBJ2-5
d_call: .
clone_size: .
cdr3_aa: CASGEYGSETQYF
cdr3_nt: TGTGCCAGTGGGGAGTACGGGAGCGAGACCCAGTACTTC

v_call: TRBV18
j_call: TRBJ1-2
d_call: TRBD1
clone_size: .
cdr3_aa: CASSPYGQGDGYTF
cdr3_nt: TGTGCCAGCTCACCATACGGACAGGGGGATGGCTACACCTTC

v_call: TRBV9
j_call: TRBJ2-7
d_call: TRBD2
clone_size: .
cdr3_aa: CASSVGLARTYEQYF
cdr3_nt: TGTGCCAGCAGCGTCGGACTAGCGAGGACCTACGAGCAGTACTTC

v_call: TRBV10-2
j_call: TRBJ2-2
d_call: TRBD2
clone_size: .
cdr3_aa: CASCRTSGSNTGELFF
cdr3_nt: TGCGCCAGCTGTCGGACTAGCGGTAGCAACACCGGGGAGCTGTTTTTT

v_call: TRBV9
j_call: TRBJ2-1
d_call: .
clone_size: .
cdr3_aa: CASSVARASYNEQFF
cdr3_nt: TGTGCCAGCAGCGTAGCAAGGGCCAGCTACAATGAGCAGTTCTTC

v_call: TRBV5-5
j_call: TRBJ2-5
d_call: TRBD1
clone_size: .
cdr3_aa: CASSLLLGQAQETQYF
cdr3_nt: TGTGCCAGCAGCTTGTTGTTGGGACAGGCCCAAGAGACCCAGTACTTC

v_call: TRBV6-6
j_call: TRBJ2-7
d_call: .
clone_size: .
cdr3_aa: CASILHQGGEQYF
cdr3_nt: TGTGCCAGCATCCTTCACCAGGGAGGCGAGCAGTACTTC

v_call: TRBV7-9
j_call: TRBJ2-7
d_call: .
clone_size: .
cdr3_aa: CASSLVGGSPGDEQYF
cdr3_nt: TGTGCCAGCAGCTTAGTCGGGGGGTCCCCAGGGGACGAGCAGTACTTC

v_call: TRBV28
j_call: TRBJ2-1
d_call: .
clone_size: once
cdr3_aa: CASSPRYNEQFF
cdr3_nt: TGTGCCAGCAGTCCTAGGTACAATGAGCAGTTCTTC

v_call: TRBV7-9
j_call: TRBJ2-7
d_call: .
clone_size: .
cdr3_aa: CASSLALGPTVPYEQYF
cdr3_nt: TGTGCCAGCAGCTTAGCCCTGGGACCGACTGTGCCCTACGAGCAGTACTTC

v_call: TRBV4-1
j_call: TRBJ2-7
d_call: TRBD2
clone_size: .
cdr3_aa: CASSQVAPGLAGGSSYEQYF
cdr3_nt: TGCGCCAGCAGCCAAGTAGCCCCGGGACTAGCGGGAGGGAGCTCCTACGAGCAGTACTTC

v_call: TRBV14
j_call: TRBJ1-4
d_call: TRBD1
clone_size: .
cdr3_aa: CASSRRGPEKLFF
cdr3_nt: TGTGCCAGCAGCCGTAGGGGGCCGGAAAAACTGTTTTTT

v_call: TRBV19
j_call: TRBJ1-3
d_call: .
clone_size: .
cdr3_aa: CASSILRTENSGNTIYF
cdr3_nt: TGTGCCAGTAGTATCCTCCGGACAGAAAACTCTGGAAACACCATATATTTT

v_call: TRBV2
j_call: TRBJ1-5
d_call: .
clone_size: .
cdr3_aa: CASSDEGRSNQPQHF
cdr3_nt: TGTGCCAGCAGTGACGAGGGTCGGAGCAATCAGCCCCAGCATTTT

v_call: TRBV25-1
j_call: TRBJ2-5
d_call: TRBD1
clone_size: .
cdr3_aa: CASSDADRVVTQYF
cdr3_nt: TGTGCCAGCAGTGACGCGGACAGGGTCGTGACCCAGTACTTC

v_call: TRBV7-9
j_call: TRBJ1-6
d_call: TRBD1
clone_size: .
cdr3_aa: CASSSDRGHYNSPLHF
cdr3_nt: TGTGCCAGCAGCTCTGACAGGGGACACTATAATTCACCCCTCCACTTT

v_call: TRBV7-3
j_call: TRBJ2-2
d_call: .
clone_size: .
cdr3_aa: CASSPTGANTGELFF
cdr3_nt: TGTGCCAGCAGCCCTACAGGCGCGAACACCGGGGAGCTGTTTTTT